The sequence of this T cell receptor beta chain was determined in a study of cytomegalovirus exposure and HLA in healthy donors. Study details: Membership in the Caucasian-associated ancestry cluster was found for about four fifths of around 380 genotyped donors.

Trimming at V came to 4 bases and at J to 1 base, leaving 5 bases not matched to a gene. Germline assignment: CDR1 MGHDK and CDR2 SYGVNS. This CDR3 spans 15 amino acids. Whole-study findings and limits: It was shown in a later analysis that HLA-associated TCR beta chains were more clonally expanded than other, equally common chains. Rarity marked most TCR sequences, yet some public TCRs occurred in many donors.

Notes on this clone: Its antigen remains unknown.

Use of 60 Vbeta and 13 Jbeta primers characterized the PCR. Sequencing was performed with immunoSEQ multiplex PCR; in TCRdb, only in-frame clones are kept and a portion is missing. This table has under 200,000 clones, around 80% appearing once. The receptor comes from a woman between 40 and 50 years old in good health and CMV-seropositive. The sample consisted of PBMCs. The chain links TRBV25-1 to TRBJ1-1, with 8 bases identical to TRBD1. CDR3 region: CASSGQGQANTEAFF. The CDR3 coding sequence is TGTGCCAGCAGTGGACAGGGGCAGGCGAACACTGAAGCTTTCTTT.